These 27 T cell receptor beta chains came from one sample sequenced in a study of identical twins. In TCRdb, the 5' RACE reads were re-called with MiXCR into one record per CDR3 protein. The sample records about 330,000 distinct CDR3 sequences, 9% to 15% being singletons. These data also featured in a second study, about yellow fever vaccine responses in identical twins.

Sequencing was carried out using CD8+ T cells sorted from blood. All receptors derive from a woman between 18 and 29 years old in good health.

This clonotype was found a few times. The V gene is TRBV11-2, the J gene TRBJ2-1; D possibly corresponds to TRBD1 (6 bases). CDR1 is SGHAT and CDR2 is FQNNGV in the germline V gene. V was shortened by 2 bases and J by 5 bases, with 10 bases between the two germline ends. This CDR3 contains 14 residues. The CDR3: CASSLWDTDNEQFF. In DNA form, the CDR3 reads TGTGCCAGCAGCTTATGGGACACGGACAATGAGCAGTTCTTC.

The J gene is TRBJ2-2, the V gene TRBV20-1; TRBD1 might be the D (6 bases). V gave up 5 bases and J gave up 3 bases, with 10 bases separating them. Per the germline V gene, CDR1 is DFQATT and CDR2 is SNEGSKA (reference sequence). The CDR3 sequence is 13 residues long. CDR3 sequence reads: CSADRSYTGELFF. CDR3 DNA sequence: TGCAGTGCTGACAGGAGCTACACCGGGGAGCTGTTTTTT.

The chain links TRBV2 to TRBJ2-3, with 8 bases matching TRBD2. The CDR3 runs to 16 residues. Germline CDR1 is SNHLY and CDR2 is FYNNEI. V lost 6 bases, J lost 5 bases, and 13 bases stayed unmatched. The CDR3 DNA reads TGTGCCAGCAGCCCCCGGGGGGGGGCTCCCATAGATACGCAGTATTTT. Translating gives CASSPRGGAPIDTQYF.

This clonotype occurred many times. The chain couples TRBV2 to TRBJ1-6; perhaps TRBD1 as D (5 bases). V was shortened by 1 base and J by 8 bases, with 12 bases between the two germline ends. Germline V lookup: CDR1 SNHLY, CDR2 FYNNEI. The CDR3 consists of 15 residues. Here the CDR3 reads CASSEDTGDYSPLHF. In nucleotides, the CDR3 is TGTGCCAGCAGTGAAGATACAGGAGACTATTCACCCCTCCACTTT.

The table lists this clonotype with a few counts. The chain recombines TRBV14 with TRBJ2-7; possibly TRBD2 for D (7 bases). The V and J ends lost 0 bases and 1 base respectively, with 19 bases between them. CDR1 is SGHDN and CDR2 is FVKESK in the germline V gene. The CDR3 spans 18 residues. CDR3 in DNA: TGTGCCAGCAGCCAAGAAGGGGGGATAGCGGGTCTATCCTACGAGCAGTACTTC. It specifies CASSQEGGIAGLSYEQYF.

In its sample, this clonotype was seen many times. V is TRBV4-1 and J is TRBJ2-7, with 10 bases that match TRBD2. Germline loops: CDR1 MGHRA, CDR2 YSYEKL. J lost 7 bases, V lost 2 bases, and 8 bases had no gene match. The CDR3 is made up of 15 amino acids. The CDR3 spells CASSQTPSGSWEQYF. CDR3 sequence (DNA): TGCGCCAGCAGCCAAACCCCTAGCGGGAGTTGGGAGCAGTACTTC.

V usage is TRBV7-8 and J usage is TRBJ2-7, with 16 bases matching TRBD2. The germline V gene has CDR1 SGHVS and CDR2 FQNEAQ. V was clipped by 5 bases and J by 7 bases; unmatched bases: 11. This CDR3 contains 17 residues. This CDR3 reads CASSTLGGLAGGWEQYF. DNA for the CDR3: TGTGCCAGCAGCACCTTAGGGGGACTAGCGGGAGGGTGGGAGCAGTACTTC.

This clonotype was recorded a few times. The chain joins TRBV18 to TRBJ1-1; D not certain. Germline CDR1 and CDR2: KGHSH and LQKENI. The CDR3 spans 14 residues. Trimming took off 1 base at V and 2 bases at J, with 8 bases between the two ends. Here the CDR3 DNA reads TGTGCCAGCTCACCACGAGGAGTCAACACTGAAGCTTTCTTT. Protein product: CASSPRGVNTEAFF.

A few counts support this clonotype. This rearrangement joins TRBV24-1 to TRBJ2-1, with 12 positions matching TRBD2. In germline, CDR1 is KGHDR, CDR2 SFDVKD. CDR3 length equals 16 residues. After removal of 3 bases from V and 8 bases from J, the junction contained 7 bases not matched to a gene. The CDR3 bases are TGTGCCACCAGTGATCCCCTAGCGGGAGGGCCACATGAGCAGTTCTTC. Residues: CATSDPLAGGPHEQFF.

This clonotype was seen at least ten times. The chain uses TRBV4-1 and TRBJ2-1; D gene ambiguous. The germline V gene has CDR1 MGHRA and CDR2 YSYEKL. The CDR3 is 12 amino acids. Trimming pared 0 bases from V and 8 bases from J, leaving 5 bases between. CDR3 nucleotide sequence: TGCGCCAGCAGCCAAGATGTGGATGAGCAGTTCTTC. It encodes CASSQDVDEQFF.

The chain employs TRBV19 and TRBJ2-5; D is perhaps TRBD1 or TRBD2 (5 bases each). V gave up 3 bases and J gave up 7 bases, with 21 bases separating them. CDR3 length: 16 residues. Looked up from germline, CDR1 is LNHDA and CDR2 is SQIVND (reference sequence). DNA for the CDR3: TGTGCCAGTAGTATTACCCCTCGTCCCGCGAGGGGGACCCAGTACTTC. This sequence encodes CASSITPRPARGTQYF. The full variable domain, completed using reference TRBV19 and TRBJ2-5, is DGGITQSPKYLFRKEGQNVTLSCEQNLNHDAMYWYRQDPGQGLRLIYYSQIVNDFQKGDIAEGYSVSREKKESFPLTVTSAQKNPTAFYLCASSITPRPARGTQYFGPGTRLLVL.

This chain joins TRBV4-2 and TRBJ2-7, with D perhaps matching TRBD2 (6 bases). Deletions cut 4 bases from V and 2 bases from J, with 9 bases between. Germline V lookup: CDR1 LGHNA, CDR2 YNFKEQ. The CDR3 consists of 13 residues. CDR3 coding DNA: TGTGCCAGCAGCCGAGGAGGGACCTACGAGCAGTACTTC. Its translation is CASSRGGTYEQYF.

Written as DNA, the CDR3 is TGTGCCAGCAGCTTAGGAACAGCTTACACTGAAGCTTTCTTT. It translates to CASSLGTAYTEAFF. The chain employs TRBV7-9 and TRBJ1-1; D is undetermined. Per the germline V gene, CDR1 is SEHNR and CDR2 is FQNEAQ (reference sequence). The ends were cut back, 1 base at V and 3 bases at J, with 9 bases in the middle. CDR3 size: 14 residues.

This chain links TRBV4-1 with TRBJ1-1, with D hard to call. Per germline, CDR1 MGHRA and CDR2 YSYEKL. CDR3 size: 14 residues. Trimming stripped 1 base from V and 1 base from J, with 7 bases between. The CDR3 loop is CASSQGNQNTEAFF. The CDR3 DNA is TGCGCCAGCAGCCAAGGAAACCAGAACACTGAAGCTTTCTTT.

Only a few counts were recorded for this clonotype. V and J are TRBV4-1 and TRBJ2-5; no reliable D call. The germline V gene has CDR1 MGHRA and CDR2 YSYEKL. There are 13 residues in the CDR3. Trimming shortened V by 1 base and J by 5 bases, and 8 bases separated the two germline ends. The CDR3 DNA reads TGCGCCAGCAGCCAAGGGAACCTCGAGACCCAGTACTTC. Encoded protein: CASSQGNLETQYF.

This clonotype was observed many times. The chain couples TRBV27 to TRBJ2-7, with 10 nucleotides matching TRBD2. V shed 4 bases, J shed 3 bases, and the junction held 3 bases outside the gene matches. The CDR3 loop spans 14 amino acids. Germline lookup yields CDR1 MNHEY and CDR2 SMNVEV (reference sequence). CDR3 protein: CASSSSGGDYEQYF. CDR3 nucleotides: TGTGCCAGCAGTTCAAGCGGGGGGGACTACGAGCAGTACTTC.

The genes are TRBV19 and TRBJ2-5; D not certain. CDR3 length equals 13 residues. V lost 3 bases and J 7 bases, leaving 12 bases between the germline ends. Germline V gene lookup returns CDR1 LNHDA and CDR2 SQIVND (reference sequence). The CDR3, as DNA: TGTGCCAGTAGTATCGCTACCTCAGGGACCCAGTACTTC. Translation gives CASSIATSGTQYF.

This clonotype was recorded a few times. The genes are TRBV27 and TRBJ2-7; 9 bases map to TRBD1. The CDR3 runs to 17 residues. V was pared by 3 bases and J by 1 base, with 10 bases of the junction left unmatched. Per germline, CDR1 MNHEY and CDR2 SMNVEV (reference sequence). The CDR3 spells CASSFSARTGVSYEQYF. For the CDR3, the DNA is TGTGCCAGCAGTTTCTCCGCCAGGACAGGGGTGTCCTACGAGCAGTACTTC.

This clonotype was recorded at least ten times. The chain carries TRBV14 and TRBJ2-1; D tentatively fits TRBD1 or TRBD2 (5 bases each). CDR1 is SGHDN and CDR2 is FVKESK in the germline V gene. V was pared by 0 bases and J by 1 base, with 16 bases between. This CDR3 has 18 residues. Here the CDR3 reads CASSQEDTTGPSYNEQFF. The CDR3 DNA reads TGTGCCAGCAGCCAAGAGGACACAACGGGGCCTTCCTACAATGAGCAGTTCTTC.

V is TRBV5-1 and J is TRBJ2-1; TRBD2 agrees at 10 bases. The CDR3 has 14 residues. Germline V CDR1 and CDR2: SGHRS, YFSETQ. V shed 3 bases and J 9 bases; nucleotides not matched to a gene: 6. CDR3 residues: CASSYSSGSTEQFF. CDR3 nucleotide sequence: TGCGCCAGCAGCTATTCTAGCGGGAGCACTGAGCAGTTCTTC.

This clonotype was observed a handful of times. The CDR3 coding sequence is TGTGCCACACAGGGGGCCTGGGGTGGTTTTACTGAAGCTTTCTTT. Amino acids: CATQGAWGGFTEAFF. The chain joins TRBV10-3 to TRBJ1-1; 9 nucleotides line up with TRBD1. The CDR3 sequence is 15 residues long. The V gene end was trimmed by 10 bases and the J gene end by 5 bases; junction bases not matched to a gene: 14. Germline loops: CDR1 ENHRY, CDR2 SYGVKD.

This clonotype was counted at least ten times. The chain recombines TRBV15 with TRBJ2-5, with 9 bases identical to TRBD1. Germline V gene sequence: CDR1 LNHNV, CDR2 YYDKDF (reference sequence). Trimming removed 0 bases from V and 5 bases from J; junction bases left unmatched: 10. CDR3 length: 17 residues. CDR3 sequence (DNA): TGTGCCACCAGCAGAGATGGGGGACAGGGAGGTTTCGAGACCCAGTACTTC. This encodes CATSRDGGQGGFETQYF. The full variable domain, with the rest looked up from reference TRBV15 and TRBJ2-5, is DAMVIQNPRYQVTQFGKPVTLSCSQTLNHNVMYWYQQKSSQAPKLLFHYYDKDFNNEADTPDNFQSRRPNTSFCFLDIRSPGLGDTAMYLCATSRDGGQGGFETQYFGPGTRLLVL.

This clonotype was observed many times. The chain uses TRBV24-1 and TRBJ2-1; 12 nucleotides agree with TRBD1. The V segment lost 6 bases and the J segment 9 bases; nucleotides outside the gene matches: 17. CDR1 is KGHDR, CDR2 SFDVKD, per germline. This CDR3 is 18 amino acids long. CDR3 DNA sequence: TGTGCCACCAGTCCCGGGACAGGGGGCTTTGTTCTCCTCGGTGAGCAGTTCTTC. Protein sequence: CATSPGTGGFVLLGEQFF.

At least ten counts were recorded for this clonotype. This chain uses TRBV20-1 with TRBJ2-7; 9 bases line up with TRBD1. Unmatched junction bases numbered 8, after V lost 5 bases and J lost 6 bases. The CDR3 runs 13 residues. The germline CDR1 and CDR2 sequences are DFQATT and SNEGSKA (reference sequence). CDR3 protein: CSASGTGFAEQYF. CDR3 in DNA: TGCAGTGCTTCCGGGACAGGGTTTGCCGAGCAGTACTTC.

J is TRBJ1-5 and V is TRBV5-1; D might be TRBD1 (6 bases). V lost 3 bases and J 7 bases, leaving 14 bases between the germline ends. Germline V gene sequence: CDR1 SGHRS, CDR2 YFSETQ. The CDR3 extends over 14 amino acids. Here the CDR3 reads CASSWGGGGQPQHF. In nucleotides, the CDR3 is TGCGCCAGCAGCTGGGGTGGTGGGGGCCAGCCCCAGCATTTT.

Written as DNA, the CDR3 is TGTGCCAGCAGTTCCCTGGGGGGGCTGAGGACAGATACGCAGTATTTT. Its protein product is CASSSLGGLRTDTQYF. This chain links TRBV6-5 with TRBJ2-3; D may be TRBD2 (7 bases). V was trimmed by 4 bases and J by 3 bases, leaving 17 bases between them. Germline V gene lookup returns CDR1 MNHEY and CDR2 SVGAGI. The CDR3 is 16 residues long.

In its sample, this clonotype was seen a few times. The rearrangement uses TRBV9 and TRBJ2-3; D is tentatively TRBD1 or TRBD2 (5 bases each). Looked up from germline, CDR1 is SGDLS and CDR2 is YYNGEE. V was shortened by 0 bases and J by 2 bases, with 10 bases between the two germline ends. This CDR3 spans 15 amino acids. CDR3 sequence reads: CASSVDPGTTDTQYF. The CDR3 nucleotides read TGTGCCAGCAGCGTAGACCCGGGGACCACAGATACGCAGTATTTT.